This T cell receptor beta chain was captured by sequencing in a study of T cells after posttransplantation cyclophosphamide. This clone was observed at least ten times. Assay: immunoSEQ multiplex PCR; the TCRdb copy retains only in-frame clones and omits some. This sample has approximately 6,200 clones, each found more than once. Busulfan-fludarabine conditioning, marrow transplant, and cyclophosphamide on days +3 and +4 were administered. This CDR3 has 14 residues. Trimming cost V 3 bases and J 1 base, with 8 bases left between them. CDR1 is ENHRY, CDR2 SYGVKD, per germline. The chain recombines TRBV10-3 with TRBJ2-3; weak D call: TRBD2 (5 bases). This sequence was found in a male patient between 25 and 39 years old who received an allogeneic stem cell transplant from an unrelated donor, was CMV-positive, and had acute and chronic GVHD. Some T cells may be provided by the graft donor. Sequenced here: PBMCs, sampled after an allogeneic stem cell transplant with post-transplant cyclophosphamide. CDR3 nucleotides: TGTGCCATCAGTGATGCGAGGGGCACAGATACGCAGTATTTT. Its protein is CAISDARGTDTQYF.